A selection of T cell receptor beta chains follows, all from one sample in a study of T cell responses to AZD1222 COVID-19 vaccine. The method was immunoSEQ multiplex PCR; TCRdb's version includes in-frame clones alone and lacks a portion of them. Of roughly 80,000 clones detected, over 75% appear once; the ten largest clones hold around 5.1%. Material: peripheral blood, obtained on day 0 of MenACWY control vaccination. All receptors derive from an adult in good health. The CDR3 runs from the conserved cysteine through the conserved F or W. D genes are given only for firm matches. Clone size is not always given. Where it is, it says once, few, many or a class for expanded clones.

J gene: TRBJ1-6; clone size: .; D gene: .; V gene: TRBV11-2; CDR3 DNA: TGTGCCAGCAAGAACGAAGTCCCACTCTCACCCCTCCACTTT; CDR3 protein: CASKNEVPLSPLHF
J gene: TRBJ2-1; clone size: once; D gene: TRBD2; V gene: TRBV6-6; CDR3 DNA: TGTGCCAGCAGTTCTACGGGGGGCTACAATGAGCAGTTCTTC; CDR3 protein: CASSSTGGYNEQFF
J gene: TRBJ1-4; clone size: .; D gene: .; V gene: TRBV24-1; CDR3 DNA: TGTGCCACCAGCGACCCCGCGGGAACGAGAGGTGAAAAACTGTTTTTT; CDR3 protein: CATSDPAGTRGEKLFF
J gene: TRBJ1-5; clone size: .; D gene: TRBD1; V gene: TRBV27; CDR3 DNA: TGTGCCAGCAGCGTAAGGGCCGGGACAGGGGGCGGGCAGCCCCAGCATTTT; CDR3 protein: CASSVRAGTGGGQPQHF
J gene: TRBJ2-2; clone size: .; D gene: TRBD1; V gene: TRBV2; CDR3 DNA: TGTGCCAGCAATCGACAGGGGGCGGACGGGGAGCTGTTTTTT; CDR3 protein: CASNRQGADGELFF
J gene: TRBJ1-5; clone size: once; D gene: .; V gene: TRBV7-2; CDR3 DNA: TGTGCCAGCAGCTTATCGTTGGGGGCAGGGGCAAATCAGCCCCAGCATTTT; CDR3 protein: CASSLSLGAGANQPQHF
J gene: TRBJ2-7; clone size: .; D gene: TRBD2; V gene: TRBV6-5; CDR3 DNA: TGTGCCAGCGCCTTTAGCGGGGGGAACGAGCAGTACTTC; CDR3 protein: CASAFSGGNEQYF
J gene: TRBJ1-3; clone size: .; D gene: .; V gene: TRBV19; CDR3 DNA: TGTGCCAGTACTGATACGGGGGCTTACTCTGGAAACACCATATATTTT; CDR3 protein: CASTDTGAYSGNTIYF
J gene: TRBJ1-6; clone size: .; D gene: .; V gene: TRBV6-2/TRBV6-3; CDR3 DNA: TGTGCCAGCAGTCCCCAGGGGCTAAAGTCACCCCTCCACTTT; CDR3 protein: CASSPQGLKSPLHF
J gene: TRBJ2-1; clone size: .; D gene: .; V gene: TRBV3-1/TRBV3-2; CDR3 DNA: TGTGCCAGCAGCGTATTAGGACTCATTGAGCAGTTCTTC; CDR3 protein: CASSVLGLIEQFF
J gene: TRBJ1-6; clone size: .; D gene: .; V gene: TRBV5-4; CDR3 DNA: TGTGCCAGCAGCTTAGGTATTCAGGCGTCACCCCTCCACTTT; CDR3 protein: CASSLGIQASPLHF
J gene: TRBJ1-1; clone size: .; D gene: .; V gene: TRBV12-3/TRBV12-4; CDR3 DNA: TGTGCCAGCAGTTTCCCAGGGGAGAGAGCTTTCTTT; CDR3 protein: CASSFPGERAFF
J gene: TRBJ1-2; clone size: .; D gene: TRBD1; V gene: TRBV3-1/TRBV3-2; CDR3 DNA: TGTGCCAGCAGGGATCGGACAGGGTATAACTATGGCTACACCTTC; CDR3 protein: CASRDRTGYNYGYTF
J gene: TRBJ2-6; clone size: .; D gene: .; V gene: TRBV9; CDR3 DNA: TGTGCTAGTGGCTCGATCGGGGCCAACGTCCTGACTTTC; CDR3 protein: CASGSIGANVLTF
J gene: TRBJ1-5; clone size: .; D gene: TRBD1; V gene: TRBV5-1; CDR3 DNA: TGCGCCAGCAGCTCAGGGACAGGGACGCATCAGCCCCAGCATTTT; CDR3 protein: CASSSGTGTHQPQHF
J gene: TRBJ1-2; clone size: .; D gene: .; V gene: TRBV18; CDR3 DNA: TGTGCCAGCTCACTCCAATCCAGGGGAACGATCGGCTACACCTTC; CDR3 protein: CASSLQSRGTIGYTF
J gene: TRBJ2-1; clone size: .; D gene: .; V gene: TRBV9; CDR3 DNA: TGTGCCAGCAGCCTAACCGGGACTCACCACTATGAGCAGTTCTTC; CDR3 protein: CASSLTGTHHYEQFF
J gene: TRBJ1-6; clone size: .; D gene: TRBD1; V gene: TRBV7-6; CDR3 DNA: TGTGCCACCAGAGGGACAGAGGGATATAATTCACCCCTCCACTTT; CDR3 protein: CATRGTEGYNSPLHF
J gene: TRBJ2-5; clone size: .; D gene: .; V gene: TRBV5-5; CDR3 DNA: TGTGCCAGCAGCTTGGAGGGCAGCCGCCAAGAGACCCAGTACTTC; CDR3 protein: CASSLEGSRQETQYF
J gene: TRBJ2-3; clone size: .; D gene: TRBD2; V gene: TRBV5-1; CDR3 DNA: TGCGCCAGCAGCCTGGCCACCAGCGGGGGTACAGATACGCAGTATTTT; CDR3 protein: CASSLATSGGTDTQYF
J gene: TRBJ1-6; clone size: .; D gene: .; V gene: TRBV30; CDR3 DNA: TGTGCCTGGAGGATCGTCGGGGGCGTTTCACCCCTCCACTTT; CDR3 protein: CAWRIVGGVSPLHF
J gene: TRBJ1-3; clone size: .; D gene: .; V gene: TRBV10-1; CDR3 DNA: TGCGCCAGCTGTGGAAACACCATATATTTT; CDR3 protein: CASCGNTIYF
J gene: TRBJ2-3; clone size: .; D gene: TRBD2; V gene: TRBV24-1; CDR3 DNA: TGTGCCACCAGTGATCCTAGCGGGGGGGTAGGGGATACGCAGTATTTT; CDR3 protein: CATSDPSGGVGDTQYF
J gene: TRBJ1-2; clone size: .; D gene: TRBD1; V gene: TRBV6-5; CDR3 DNA: TGTGCCAGCATCAGCGGCGGGACAGGTTCCTATGGCTACACTTTC; CDR3 protein: CASISGGTGSYGYTF
J gene: TRBJ2-2; clone size: .; D gene: .; V gene: TRBV7-3; CDR3 DNA: TGTGCCAGCACTAAGGACTTTGCGGGCCTGGGCACCGGGGAGCTGTTTTTT; CDR3 protein: CASTKDFAGLGTGELFF
J gene: TRBJ1-1; clone size: once; D gene: .; V gene: TRBV11-1; CDR3 DNA: TGTGCCAGCAGCATCGGGGGGGGACGGTGGAACACTGAAGCTTTCTTT; CDR3 protein: CASSIGGGRWNTEAFF
J gene: TRBJ2-7; clone size: .; D gene: TRBD2; V gene: TRBV24-1; CDR3 DNA: TGTGCCACCAGTGATCCTATAGCGGGGGCCTACGAGCAGTACTTC; CDR3 protein: CATSDPIAGAYEQYF
J gene: TRBJ2-1; clone size: once; D gene: TRBD2; V gene: TRBV28; CDR3 DNA: TGTGCCAGCAGTCCATCGGGACTAGCGAACAATGAGCAGTTCTTC; CDR3 protein: CASSPSGLANNEQFF